The clone carrying this TCR beta chain was detected once. Clones were sequenced by immunoSEQ multiplex PCR, and TCRdb holds only the in-frame ones, with some missing. The sample holds about 300,000 clones, 85% to 90% seen once. These data belong to a study of blood T cell repertoires in COVID-19. Trimming pared 3 bases from V and 2 bases from J, leaving 11 bases between. Germline V gives CDR1 SGHRS, CDR2 YFSETQ. The CDR3 is 14 amino acids. The specimen sequenced was peripheral blood. The chain employs TRBV5-1 and TRBJ2-5, with D tentatively TRBD2 (6 bases). This clonotype was obtained from a woman aged 30 to 39 with COVID-19, enrolled during active disease. The CDR3 DNA sequence: TGCGCCAGCAGCTCGGGGGAACGGCAAGAGACCCAGTACTTC. Translated, it gives CASSSGERQETQYF.